This entry is about one TCR beta chain. CDR3 size: 19 residues. The V gene end was trimmed by 2 bases and the J gene end by 6 bases; junction bases not matched to a gene: 18. Germline V gene sequence: CDR1 SGDLS, CDR2 YYNGEE. The data were taken from a study of CD8+CD57+ T cells in acquired aplastic anemia. Study at large: Sorted CD4+ and CD8+ cells gave a mean 3.2 ug DNA, range roughly 0.18 to 27.4 ug.

Using genomic DNA as the template, TCR beta VDJ and CDR3 profiling was carried out. One entry per CDR3 protein results from TCRdb running MiXCR on the reads. Among around 430,000 distinct CDR3 sequences, around 32% were seen once, and the ten largest hold around 0.82%. All patients picked for sequencing had shown, by flow cytometry, an expansion of CD8+CD57+ cells. This TCR was recovered from a human donor with aplastic anemia. The rearrangement joins TRBV9 to TRBJ1-2, with 11 nucleotides matching TRBD1. Sequences were obtained from sorted CD4+, CD8+, or CD8+CD57+ T cells (not recorded which) from PBMCs. CDR3 in amino acids: CASSVPLESGGQGANGYTF. In DNA, the CDR3 is TGTGCCAGCAGCGTCCCCTTAGAGTCGGGTGGACAGGGGGCCAATGGCTACACCTTC.